The rows below give T cell receptor beta chains drawn from one sample of a study of blood T cell repertoires in COVID-19. Sequencing used immunoSEQ multiplex PCR; TCRdb keeps in-frame clones, though not all of them. The table records roughly 200,000 clones, 65% to 90% of them present only once. Sequences were obtained from peripheral blood. The receptors stem from a man older than 75 with acute or convalescent COVID-19. CDR3s include the opening cysteine and the closing phenylalanine or tryptophan. Each record gives: clone size, J gene, D gene, V gene, CDR3 DNA, CDR3 protein. The D gene is left open where the match is weak. For some rows the clone size is stated as once, few or many, or as a class when expanded; others skip it.

-,TRBJ2-1,TRBD2,TRBV5-1,TGCGCCAGCAGCTTCACCGGGACTAGCGGGAGCTGGGATTACAATGAGCAGTTCTTC,CASSFTGTSGSWDYNEQFF
-,TRBJ1-6,-,TRBV27,TGTGCCAGCAGCCGTACAGGTGGGACTTATAATTCACCCCTCCACTTT,CASSRTGGTYNSPLHF
few,TRBJ2-2,TRBD1,TRBV9,TGTGCCAGCAGCGTATTTCCAGGGGGCACCGGGGAGCTGTTTTTT,CASSVFPGGTGELFF
-,TRBJ1-4,-,TRBV6-5,TGTGCCAGCAGTTTTCGGGGGAATGCGAAAAAACTGTTTTTT,CASSFRGNAKKLFF
-,TRBJ2-7,TRBD1,TRBV28,TGTGCCAGCAGTTTTGGGACAGCCCTAGGGGAGCAGTACTTC,CASSFGTALGEQYF
-,TRBJ2-2,TRBD1,TRBV27,TGTGCCAGCAGCAGGGACAGGGCAGAAACCGGGGAGCTGTTTTTT,CASSRDRAETGELFF
-,TRBJ2-3,TRBD1,TRBV7-9,TGTGCCAGCAGCTCCCCGGGACAGATCCTTTATACGCAGTATTTT,CASSSPGQILYTQYF
few,TRBJ1-2,TRBD1,TRBV19,TGTGCCAGTAGTGGTCTGGGACAGGGAGGAGGCTACACCTTC,CASSGLGQGGGYTF
once,TRBJ1-5,-,TRBV7-2,TGTGCCAGCAGCTTAGCTGACAGAAATCAGCCCCAGCATTTT,CASSLADRNQPQHF
-,TRBJ2-2,TRBD1,TRBV7-3,TGTGCCAGCAGCTTATCCTCGGACAGGGGACGGGAGCTGTTTTTT,CASSLSSDRGRELFF
-,TRBJ2-3,TRBD2,TRBV2,TGTGCCAGCAGTGAACCGCGGACTAGCAATGGTAATACGCAGTATTTT,CASSEPRTSNGNTQYF
-,TRBJ2-1,TRBD2,TRBV7-2,TGTGCCAGCAGCTTTTTCAGACTAGCGGGGCACAATGAGCAGTTCTTC,CASSFFRLAGHNEQFF